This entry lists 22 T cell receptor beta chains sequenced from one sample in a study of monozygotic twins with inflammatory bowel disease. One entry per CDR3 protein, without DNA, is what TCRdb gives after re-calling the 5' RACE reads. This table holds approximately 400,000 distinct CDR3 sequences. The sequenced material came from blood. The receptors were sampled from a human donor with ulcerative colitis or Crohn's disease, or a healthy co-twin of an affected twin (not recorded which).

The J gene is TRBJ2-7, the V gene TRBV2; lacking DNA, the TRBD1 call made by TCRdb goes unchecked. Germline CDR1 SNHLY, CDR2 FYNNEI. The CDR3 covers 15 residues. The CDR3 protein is CASSYKARGPYEQYF.

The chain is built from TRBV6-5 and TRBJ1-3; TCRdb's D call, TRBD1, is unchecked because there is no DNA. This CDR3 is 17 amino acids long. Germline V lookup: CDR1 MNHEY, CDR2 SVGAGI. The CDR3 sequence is CASSSNIRGRSGNTIYF.

The CDR3 sequence is CSVEWSSGGTYEQYF. The chain carries TRBV29-1 and TRBJ2-7; the TCRdb D gene call, TRBD2, has no DNA to confirm it. This CDR3 has 15 residues. The germline V gene encodes CDR1 SQVTM and CDR2 ANQGSEA.

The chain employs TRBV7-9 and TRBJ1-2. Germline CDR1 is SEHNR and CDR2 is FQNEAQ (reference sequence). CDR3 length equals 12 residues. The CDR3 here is CASEEWNYGYTF.

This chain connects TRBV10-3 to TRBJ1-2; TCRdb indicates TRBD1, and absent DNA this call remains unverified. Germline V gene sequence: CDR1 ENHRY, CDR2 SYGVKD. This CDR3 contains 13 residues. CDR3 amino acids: CAIRGDSPYGYTF.

CDR3 sequence: CASSPGGATYNEQFF. The chain combines TRBV5-1 with TRBJ2-1; there is no DNA to check the TCRdb D call of TRBD2. The CDR3 totals 15 residues. CDR1 and CDR2 (germline): SGHRS, YFSETQ. Complete variable domain (other parts from reference TRBV5-1 and TRBJ2-1): KAGVTQTPRYLIKTRGQQVTLSCSPISGHRSVSWYQQTPGQGLQFLFEYFSETQRNKGNFPGRFSGRQFSNSRSEMNVSTLELGDSALYLCASSPGGATYNEQFFGPGTRLTVL.

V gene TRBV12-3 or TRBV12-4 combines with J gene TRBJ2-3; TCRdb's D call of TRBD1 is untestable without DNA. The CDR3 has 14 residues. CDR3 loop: CASKQGAGTDTQYF.

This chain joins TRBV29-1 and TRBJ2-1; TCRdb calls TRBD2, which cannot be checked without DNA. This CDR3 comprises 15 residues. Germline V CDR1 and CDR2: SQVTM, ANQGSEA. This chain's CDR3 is CSVEPLGLAYNEQFF.

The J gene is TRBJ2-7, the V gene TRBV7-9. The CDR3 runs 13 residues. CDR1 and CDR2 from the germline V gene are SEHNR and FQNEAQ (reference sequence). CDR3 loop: CASSNGVLYEQYF.

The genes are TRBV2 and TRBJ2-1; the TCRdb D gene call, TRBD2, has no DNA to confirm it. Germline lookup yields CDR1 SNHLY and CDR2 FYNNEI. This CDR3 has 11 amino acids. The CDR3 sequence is CASKPSVEQFF.

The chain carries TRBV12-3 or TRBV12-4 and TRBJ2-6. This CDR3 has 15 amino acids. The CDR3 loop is CASSFRTSGTNVLTF.

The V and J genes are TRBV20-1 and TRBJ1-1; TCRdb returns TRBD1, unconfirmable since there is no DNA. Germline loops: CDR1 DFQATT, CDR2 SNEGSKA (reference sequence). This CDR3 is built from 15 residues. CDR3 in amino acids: CSARVGGPLNTEAFF.

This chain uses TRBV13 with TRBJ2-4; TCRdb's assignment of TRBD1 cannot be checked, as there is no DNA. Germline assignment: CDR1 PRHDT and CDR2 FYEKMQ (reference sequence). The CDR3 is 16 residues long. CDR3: CASSHRQGLAKNIQYF.

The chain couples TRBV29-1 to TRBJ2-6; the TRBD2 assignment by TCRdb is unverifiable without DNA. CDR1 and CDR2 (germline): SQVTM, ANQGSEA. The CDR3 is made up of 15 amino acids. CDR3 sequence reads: CSVEEGIGAPNVLTF.

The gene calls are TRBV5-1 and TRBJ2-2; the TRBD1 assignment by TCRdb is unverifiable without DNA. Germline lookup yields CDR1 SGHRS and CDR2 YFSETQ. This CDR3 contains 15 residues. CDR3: CASKPRTGSNGELFF.

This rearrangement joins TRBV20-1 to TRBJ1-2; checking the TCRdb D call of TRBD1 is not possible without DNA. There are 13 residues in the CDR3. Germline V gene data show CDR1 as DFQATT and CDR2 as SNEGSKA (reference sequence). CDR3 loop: CSASTSGQNGYTF.

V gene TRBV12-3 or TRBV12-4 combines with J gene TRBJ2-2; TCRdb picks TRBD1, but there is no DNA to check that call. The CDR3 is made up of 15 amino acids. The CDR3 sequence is CASSVGQGNTGELFF.

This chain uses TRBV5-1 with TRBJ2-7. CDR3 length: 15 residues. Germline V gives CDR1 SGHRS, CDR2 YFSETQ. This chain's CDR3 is CASSLTLAATYEQYF.

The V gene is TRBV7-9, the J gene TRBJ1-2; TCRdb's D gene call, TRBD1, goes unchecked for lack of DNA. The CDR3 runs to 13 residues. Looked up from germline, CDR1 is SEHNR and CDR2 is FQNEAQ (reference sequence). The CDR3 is CASSLGRDSGYTF.

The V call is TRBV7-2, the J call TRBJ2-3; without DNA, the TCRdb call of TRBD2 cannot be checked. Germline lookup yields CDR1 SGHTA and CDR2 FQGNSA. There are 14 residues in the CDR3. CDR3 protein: CASSFGGGADTQYF.

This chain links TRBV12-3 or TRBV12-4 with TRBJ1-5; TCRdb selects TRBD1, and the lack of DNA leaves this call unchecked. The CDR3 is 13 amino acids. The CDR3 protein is CASSFARDQPQHF.

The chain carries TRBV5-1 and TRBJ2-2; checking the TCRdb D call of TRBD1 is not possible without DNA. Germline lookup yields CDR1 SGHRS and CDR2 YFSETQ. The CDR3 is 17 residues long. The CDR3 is CASSLDPTGTPRGELFF.